The entry below describes one T cell receptor (beta chain). This record belongs to a study of blood T cell repertoires in COVID-19. Study information: Spain, Italy and the United States supplied samples that represented acute and convalescent COVID-19.

Original data processing: The assay estimated nucleated cells by amplifying reference gene primers. Some clones are missing from TCRdb's copy, which holds only in-frame ones; the method was immunoSEQ multiplex PCR. D and trimming were read from the DNA, whereas the V and J calls and clone size are those reported in that table. The sample has under 150,000 clones, over 85% seen once. In germline, CDR1 is SNHLY, CDR2 FYNNEI. This CDR3 contains 17 residues. Trimming stripped 4 bases from V and 0 bases from J, with 17 bases between. The clonotype comes from a man in his forties or fifties with active COVID-19. The sequencing input was peripheral blood. V and J are TRBV2 and TRBJ2-3; maybe TRBD2 (6 bases). Written as DNA, the CDR3 is TGTGCCAGCAGTGGACGTCGGGGGTCCCTTAGCACAGATACGCAGTATTTT. Protein sequence: CASSGRRGSLSTDTQYF.